This TCR beta chain was obtained from a study of shared clonotypes between healthy human individuals. Sequencing used immunoSEQ multiplex PCR; TCRdb keeps in-frame clones, though not all of them. In the table there are 490,000 or so clones, 75% to 85% of which are singletons. The clonotype comes from a woman in her 40s in good health. Some clones in this sample may be carry-over from other donors' samples. Sequencing used PBMCs.

The CDR3 spells CASSLDFATDEQFF. DNA of the CDR3: TGTGCCAGCAGCTTAGATTTTGCCACCGATGAGCAGTTCTTC. The V and J genes are TRBV11-2 and TRBJ2-1; no firm D call. The germline V gene encodes CDR1 SGHAT and CDR2 FQNNGV. The CDR3 has 14 amino acids. V lost 0 bases and J 8 bases, leaving 11 bases between the germline ends.